The text below deals with one T cell receptor (beta chain). This sample is part of a study of blood T cell repertoires in COVID-19. Study at large: T cells, B-cell-depleted T cells, or PBMCs provided the cDNA or gDNA that served as material.

Original handling: For nucleated cells, counts were estimated from reference gene primer amplification. TCRdb's copy holds only in-frame clones and misses some; the assay was immunoSEQ multiplex PCR. The V and J calls and clone size are taken from that table; D and trimming were inferred from the DNA. The sample has around 300,000 clones, over 75% seen once. Germline lookup yields CDR1 SGHVS and CDR2 FQNEAQ. V shed 1 base, J shed 4 bases, and the junction held 3 bases outside the gene matches. The CDR3 is 16 residues long. Sequenced: peripheral blood. The clonotype was recovered from a man between 18 and 35 years old with active or convalescent COVID-19. The chain employs TRBV7-8 and TRBJ2-1; 11 bases map to TRBD2. The chain's CDR3 is CASSLGASGGYNEQFF. The CDR3 DNA reads as TGTGCCAGCAGCTTAGGGGCTAGCGGGGGGTACAATGAGCAGTTCTTC.